These 11 T cell receptor beta chains originate from one sample sequenced in a study of blood T cell repertoires in COVID-19 (dated by TCRdb to 2019 to 2021). The receptor library was made with the immunoSEQ multiplex PCR assay. Not all clones reach the TCRdb copy of this immuneACCESS table, which keeps in-frame sequences only. Checked studies attribute under half of the gap to unresolved V genes and leave the rest unexplained. This sample comprises 100,000 to 150,000 clones, around nine tenths of them detected only once. The ten top clones hold approximately 1% of the sample. Sequenced input: peripheral blood. All receptors come from a woman of 80 years or more with acute or convalescent COVID-19.

The V gene is TRBV4-1, the J gene TRBJ2-5; 7 bases align to TRBD1. CDR3 length: 16 amino acids. Unmatched junction bases numbered 8, after V lost 0 bases and J lost 4 bases. The germline CDR1 and CDR2 sequences are MGHRA and YSYEKL. The CDR3 loop reads CASSQEKGRGRETQYF. The CDR3 DNA is TGCGCCAGCAGCCAAGAGAAGGGCAGGGGGAGAGAGACCCAGTACTTC.

The chain combines TRBV9 with TRBJ2-7; 10 nucleotides match TRBD2. The length of the CDR3 is 15 residues. Germline V gives CDR1 SGDLS, CDR2 YYNGEE. With V trimmed by 2 bases and J by 6 bases, 8 bases remained unmatched. The CDR3 DNA is TGTGCCAGCAGCGTCAGTCCTAGCGGGAGCGTCGAGCAGTACTTC. Translated: CASSVSPSGSVEQYF.

This clone has just a few counts. The V and J genes are TRBV7-9 and TRBJ2-3, with 11 bases aligning to TRBD2. V shed 5 bases, J shed 6 bases, and the junction held 4 bases outside the gene matches. Germline V gene lookup returns CDR1 SEHNR and CDR2 FQNEAQ (reference sequence). CDR3 size: 14 residues. The CDR3, as DNA: TGTGCCAGCAGCCCTAGCGGGGGGATTGATACGCAGTATTTT. This codes for CASSPSGGIDTQYF.

The CDR3 protein is CASSYKRGTSYNEQFF. CDR3 nucleotide sequence: TGTGCCAGCAGTTACAAAAGGGGAACCTCCTACAATGAGCAGTTCTTC. This chain joins TRBV6-6 and TRBJ2-1; TRBD1 is a possible D gene (5 bases). This CDR3 comprises 16 residues. Germline CDR1 MNHNY, CDR2 SVGAGI (reference sequence). V lost 2 bases to trimming and J lost 0 bases, with 11 bases between them.

As to this clone: This CDR3 is also generated by other DNA sequences in the sample. V is TRBV7-2 and J is TRBJ1-3, with 7 bases fitting TRBD1. Germline V gene sequence: CDR1 SGHTA, CDR2 FQGNSA. This CDR3 spans 14 amino acids. V lost 5 bases to trimming and J lost 4 bases; unmatched junction nucleotides: 5. The DNA for the CDR3 is TGTGCCAGCAGCCGGGACAGCTCAGGAAACACCATATATTTT. It translates to CASSRDSSGNTIYF.

The chain has TRBV10-2 and TRBJ2-7, with D possibly TRBD2 on 6 matching bases. Deletions cut 0 bases from V and 6 bases from J, with 15 bases between. The CDR3 extends over 15 amino acids. CDR1 and CDR2 (germline): WSHSY, SAAADI. The CDR3: CASSESVGGPSEQYF. CDR3 coding DNA: TGCGCCAGCAGTGAGTCGGTGGGAGGTCCCTCCGAGCAGTACTTC.

The CDR3 loop reads CASSQQGSGANVLTF. CDR3 DNA sequence: TGTGCCAGCAGTCAACAGGGTTCTGGGGCCAACGTCCTGACTTTC. The chain recombines TRBV2 with TRBJ2-6; TRBD1 is a possible D gene (6 bases). The germline V gene has CDR1 SNHLY and CDR2 FYNNEI. CDR3 length: 15 residues. The V gene lost 5 bases and the J gene lost 1 base, with 9 bases spanning the gap.

The J gene is TRBJ1-2, the V gene TRBV2, with TRBD1 identical over 11 bases. This CDR3 is 15 amino acids long. V lost 8 bases, J lost 7 bases, and 12 bases stayed unmatched. CDR1 and CDR2 from the germline V gene are SNHLY and FYNNEI. CDR3 nucleotides: TGTGCCAGCTTAAAAACCAGGGACAGGGGGGTTGGCTACACCTTC. This encodes CASLKTRDRGVGYTF. The full variable domain, its missing parts supplied by reference TRBV2 and TRBJ1-2, is EPEVTQTPSHQVTQMGQEVILRCVPISNHLYFYWYRQILGQKVEFLVSFYNNEISEKSEIFDDQFSVERPDGSNFTLKIRSTKLEDSAMYFCASLKTRDRGVGYTFGSGTRLTVV.

V and J are TRBV6-5 and TRBJ1-2; 9 bases map to TRBD1. The V gene end was trimmed by 10 bases and the J gene end by 4 bases; junction bases not matched to a gene: 7. CDR3 size: 13 residues. The germline gives CDR1 MNHEY, CDR2 SVGAGI. The chain's CDR3 is CAIRTGERYGYTF. CDR3 DNA sequence: TGTGCCATAAGGACAGGGGAGCGCTATGGCTACACCTTC.

This chain's CDR3 is CSASYPGLAGFTDTQYF. CDR3 coding DNA: TGCAGTGCTAGTTACCCGGGACTAGCGGGATTCACAGATACGCAGTATTTT. The chain recombines TRBV20-1 with TRBJ2-3; 13 positions match TRBD2. The CDR3 extends over 17 amino acids. The germline gives CDR1 DFQATT, CDR2 SNEGSKA (reference sequence). Trimming at V came to 3 bases and at J to 2 bases, leaving 8 bases not matched to a gene.

V usage is TRBV6-1 and J usage is TRBJ1-1, with 7 positions matching TRBD1. V lost 1 base and J lost 5; bases outside the gene matches: 4. Germline CDR1 is MNHNS and CDR2 is SASEGT. The CDR3 consists of 14 residues. The CDR3 loop reads CASSEVDRATEAFF. As DNA, the CDR3 is TGTGCCAGCAGTGAAGTTGACAGGGCGACTGAAGCTTTCTTT.